One sample yielded the 14 T cell receptor beta chains listed below, sequenced in a study of T cells in Graves' hyperthyroidism and ophthalmopathy. The TCR beta CDR3 regions underwent amplification using RNA transcripts as the source. Using the HTBI primer set, a first-round RT-PCR was run on the TCR CDR3. TCRdb reprocessed the multiplex PCR reads via MiXCR and lists one record per CDR3 protein. Of about 300,000 distinct CDR3 sequences listed, around 17% are singletons. The sequenced material came from blood. The source of these receptors is a man aged 25 to 40 with Graves' hyperthyroidism.

This chain links TRBV9 with TRBJ2-3; tentative D call: TRBD2 (6 bases). V lost 3 bases, J lost 2 bases, and 16 bases lay in between. CDR3 size: 16 residues. From germline, CDR1 is SGDLS and CDR2 YYNGEE. DNA of the CDR3: TGTGCCAGCAGCGCCGACCGGGACTCGGTCACAGATACGCAGTATTTT. Its translation is CASSADRDSVTDTQYF.

This clonotype was seen more than once but under ten times. The V call is TRBV10-3, the J call TRBJ1-3; TRBD1 might be the D (6 bases). V lost 3 bases and J lost 11, with 11 bases in between. The germline V gene encodes CDR1 ENHRY and CDR2 SYGVKD. This CDR3 has 12 residues. The CDR3 reads CAISEGGKAIYF. The CDR3 DNA reads as TGTGCCATCAGTGAAGGGGGAAAGGCCATATATTTT.

This clonotype was seen repeatedly, ten times or more. This chain links TRBV30 with TRBJ1-5; D possibly corresponds to TRBD1 (6 bases). Germline V gene lookup returns CDR1 GTSNPN and CDR2 SVGIG (reference sequence). The CDR3 spans 12 residues. Trimming cost V 5 bases and J 9 bases, with 14 bases left between them. This chain's CDR3 is CAWGQSRAPQHF. CDR3 nucleotides: TGTGCCTGGGGACAGTCAAGGGCGCCCCAGCATTTT.

This clonotype has at least ten counts. The junction departs from germline at one end; a sequencing error may be responsible. The V and J genes are TRBV20-1 and TRBJ2-3; D possibly corresponds to TRBD2 (5 bases). This CDR3 has 16 amino acids. CDR1 and CDR2 (germline): DFQATT, SNEGSKA (reference sequence). CDR3 DNA: TGCAGTGCTAACGCCGCCTCCGAGGGCGAGGGAGATACACAGTATTTT. This translates into CSANAASEGEGDTQYF.

This clonotype was seen repeatedly, ten times or more. This chain connects TRBV20-1 to TRBJ2-7, with unresolved D. The germline V gene encodes CDR1 DFQATT and CDR2 SNEGSKA (reference sequence). The CDR3 is 13 residues long. Deletions cut 0 bases from V and 5 bases from J, with 11 bases between. In DNA, the CDR3 is TGCAGTGCTAGAGATCCCCGAAGCGACGAGCAGTACTTC. This encodes CSARDPRSDEQYF.

This clonotype was recorded many times. The V and J genes are TRBV2 and TRBJ2-1, with D unclear. V was cut by 6 bases and J by 3 bases, with 9 bases left in between. CDR3 length equals 13 residues. The germline gives CDR1 SNHLY, CDR2 FYNNEI. The CDR3 DNA sequence: TGTGCCAGCAGGGAGTCTATCTACAATGAGCAGTTCTTC. Encoded protein: CASRESIYNEQFF.

This rearrangement joins TRBV9 to TRBJ1-1; no definite D call. Trimming shortened V by 0 bases and J by 4 bases, and 4 bases separated the two germline ends. This CDR3 is 12 amino acids long. Germline CDR1 SGDLS, CDR2 YYNGEE. The CDR3: CASSVDRTEAFF. The DNA of the CDR3 is TGTGCCAGCAGCGTAGATCGCACTGAAGCTTTCTTT.

V gene TRBV27 combines with J gene TRBJ1-6; 11 positions match TRBD1. This CDR3 has 19 residues. Trimming at V came to 6 bases and at J to 11 bases, leaving 21 bases not matched to a gene. Germline CDR1 reads MNHEY; CDR2 reads SMNVEV (reference sequence). The CDR3 region is CASSLKALGTGGLNPPLHF. The CDR3 nucleotides are TGTGCCAGCAGCTTGAAAGCCCTTGGGACAGGGGGATTGAATCCACCCCTCCACTTT.

The chain employs TRBV6-1 and TRBJ1-2; no firm D call. The CDR3 runs to 13 residues. The V end lost 2 bases, the J end lost 7 bases, and 11 bases lay between the germline ends. CDR1 and CDR2 from the germline V gene are MNHNS and SASEGT. The CDR3 region has the DNA TGTGCCAGCAGTGAATCCTGGAACGTTGGCTACACCTTC. Its translation: CASSESWNVGYTF.

As concerns this clonotype: Being one base from a much bigger clone, this may be a read error. The gene calls are TRBV6-4 and TRBJ1-5; D is unresolved. The CDR3 is 18 residues long. Trimming shortened V by 3 bases and J by 0 bases, and 18 bases separated the two germline ends. Germline V gene data show CDR1 as MRHNA and CDR2 as SNTAGT. DNA for the CDR3: TGTGCCAGCAGTGATCCGACACAGATGGGATTTAGCAATCAGCCCCAGCATTTT. Protein sequence: CASSDPTQMGFSNQPQHF.

In its sample, this clonotype was seen a few times. The chain carries TRBV29-1 and TRBJ1-1; no clear D gene. V lost 1 base and J lost 10, with 13 bases in between. The CDR3 has 12 residues. CDR1 SQVTM and CDR2 ANQGSEA come from the germline V gene. CDR3: CSVEGALRVAFF. In DNA form, the CDR3 reads TGCAGCGTTGAAGGGGCCCTAAGAGTAGCTTTCTTT.

This clonotype was detected only a few times. This chain uses TRBV5-6 with TRBJ1-2, with D possibly TRBD1 on 5 matching bases. The CDR3 extends over 15 amino acids. V was shortened by 2 bases and J by 1 base, with 12 bases between the two germline ends. Germline V lookup: CDR1 SGHDT, CDR2 YYEEEE. DNA for the CDR3: TGTGCCAGCAGCTTTCTGACAGCTTTTAACTATGGCTACACCTTC. Translation: CASSFLTAFNYGYTF.

This clonotype was detected only a few times. CDR3 amino acids: CASSLAQAGVGETQYF. The CDR3 nucleotides are TGTGCCAGCAGCTTAGCGCAGGCGGGAGTAGGGGAGACCCAGTACTTC. This chain links TRBV7-6 with TRBJ2-5; 7 bases are shared with TRBD2. Germline V gives CDR1 SGHVS, CDR2 FNYEAQ. The trim removed 0 bases at V and 5 bases at J, leaving 9 bases unmatched. The CDR3 covers 16 residues.

V gene TRBV18 combines with J gene TRBJ1-2, with TRBD1 identical over 8 bases. The germline gives CDR1 KGHSH, CDR2 LQKENI. CDR3 length: 16 amino acids. The V and J ends lost 4 bases and 4 bases, in that order; junction bases with no gene match: 11. CDR3 loop: CASSQIGQGGSYGYTF. CDR3 nucleotide sequence: TGTGCCAGCTCACAGATTGGACAGGGAGGGAGCTATGGCTACACCTTC.